Listed below are T cell receptor beta chains from one sample, sequenced in a study of blood T cell repertoires in COVID-19. Profiling relied on immunoSEQ multiplex PCR, and the TCRdb table lists in-frame clones only, not all of them. In the table there are over 150,000 clones, 82% of which are singletons. The specimen sequenced was PBMCs or T cells enriched from blood (not recorded which). Receptor source: a man aged 40-49 years who had recovered from COVID-19. The CDR3 runs from the conserved cysteine through the conserved F or W. Fields, in order: D gene, J gene, clone size, V gene, CDR3 protein, CDR3 DNA. D genes are given only for firm matches. Size tells how often a clone was seen (once, few, many) or the class of an expanded clone, and some rows leave it out.

d_gene: NA
j_gene: TRBJ2-1
abundance: few
v_gene: TRBV19
CDR3aa: CASTGDFSLEYNEQFF
CDR3nt: TGTGCCAGTACTGGGGACTTTTCCCTGGAATACAATGAGCAGTTCTTC

d_gene: NA
j_gene: TRBJ1-1
abundance: NA
v_gene: TRBV24-1
CDR3aa: CATRKGPRTEAFF
CDR3nt: TGTGCCACGCGAAAAGGCCCGAGGACTGAAGCTTTCTTT

d_gene: TRBD2
j_gene: TRBJ2-7
abundance: NA
v_gene: TRBV6-5
CDR3aa: CASSYPQREDYEQYF
CDR3nt: TGTGCCAGCAGTTACCCCCAGCGGGAGGACTACGAGCAGTACTTC

d_gene: TRBD1
j_gene: TRBJ1-2
abundance: few
v_gene: TRBV4-3
CDR3aa: CASSQPNSGQGNYGYTF
CDR3nt: TGCGCCAGCAGCCAACCAAACTCGGGACAGGGGAACTATGGCTACACCTTC

d_gene: NA
j_gene: TRBJ1-2
abundance: NA
v_gene: TRBV27
CDR3aa: CASRQGFGYTF
CDR3nt: TGTGCCAGCAGACAGGGTTTTGGCTACACCTTC

d_gene: TRBD1
j_gene: TRBJ2-1
abundance: NA
v_gene: TRBV5-1
CDR3aa: CASSPGGPNEQFF
CDR3nt: TGCGCCAGCAGTCCAGGGGGCCCAAATGAGCAGTTCTTC

d_gene: NA
j_gene: TRBJ1-5
abundance: NA
v_gene: TRBV6-5
CDR3aa: CASTAPGNQPQHF
CDR3nt: TGTGCCAGCACCGCCCCAGGGAACCAGCCCCAGCATTTT

d_gene: NA
j_gene: TRBJ2-2
abundance: NA
v_gene: TRBV27
CDR3aa: CASSYMWQRNTGELFF
CDR3nt: TGTGCCAGCAGTTATATGTGGCAGCGGAACACCGGGGAGCTGTTTTTT

d_gene: NA
j_gene: TRBJ2-1
abundance: NA
v_gene: TRBV18
CDR3aa: CASSPVTAPLKNEQFF
CDR3nt: TGTGCCAGCTCACCGGTGACAGCCCCTTTAAAGAATGAGCAGTTCTTC

d_gene: NA
j_gene: TRBJ1-1
abundance: NA
v_gene: TRBV18
CDR3aa: CASSPFGTLNTEAFF
CDR3nt: TGTGCCAGCTCACCATTTGGGACACTGAACACTGAAGCTTTCTTT

d_gene: NA
j_gene: TRBJ2-3
abundance: NA
v_gene: TRBV27
CDR3aa: CASSLSSSTDTQYF
CDR3nt: TGTGCCAGCAGTTTATCGAGTTCCACAGATACGCAGTATTTT

d_gene: NA
j_gene: TRBJ2-5
abundance: NA
v_gene: TRBV25-1
CDR3aa: CASSESRGGETQYF
CDR3nt: TGTGCCAGCAGTGAATCCAGGGGTGGAGAGACCCAGTACTTC

d_gene: TRBD1
j_gene: TRBJ1-4
abundance: NA
v_gene: TRBV5-1
CDR3aa: CASSPPEQGDEKLFF
CDR3nt: TGCGCCAGCAGCCCGCCGGAACAGGGGGATGAAAAACTGTTTTTT

d_gene: TRBD1
j_gene: TRBJ1-1
abundance: NA
v_gene: TRBV19
CDR3aa: CASSIGTALNTEAFF
CDR3nt: TGTGCCAGTAGTATTGGGACAGCCCTGAACACTGAAGCTTTCTTT

d_gene: NA
j_gene: TRBJ2-7
abundance: NA
v_gene: TRBV19
CDR3aa: CASSARGRFIEQYF
CDR3nt: TGTGCCAGTAGCGCTAGGGGTCGTTTTATCGAGCAGTACTTC

d_gene: TRBD1
j_gene: TRBJ2-7
abundance: NA
v_gene: TRBV4-1
CDR3aa: CASSLNRDRSYEQYF
CDR3nt: TGCGCCAGCAGCCTAAACCGGGACAGATCCTACGAGCAGTACTTC

d_gene: TRBD1
j_gene: TRBJ1-2
abundance: NA
v_gene: TRBV13
CDR3aa: CASSLDTGGGYGYTF
CDR3nt: TGTGCCAGCAGCTTAGATACAGGGGGAGGCTATGGCTACACCTTC

d_gene: NA
j_gene: TRBJ2-1
abundance: NA
v_gene: TRBV5-4
CDR3aa: CASSLFFSSEYNEQFF
CDR3nt: TGTGCCAGCAGCTTGTTTTTCTCTAGCGAGTACAATGAGCAGTTCTTC

d_gene: TRBD1
j_gene: TRBJ1-5
abundance: NA
v_gene: TRBV18
CDR3aa: CASSPTQGDHSLSNQPQHF
CDR3nt: TGTGCCAGCTCACCTACCCAGGGGGACCACTCTCTTAGCAATCAGCCCCAGCATTTT